The 25 T cell receptor beta chains presented below share a single source sample, sequenced in a study of T cell responses to AZD1222 COVID-19 vaccine. Measured with immunoSEQ multiplex PCR; TCRdb has only the in-frame clones, and not every one. The sample contains more than 150,000 clones, around 89% of which appear only once. The specimen was peripheral blood, collected on day 0 of AZD1222 vaccination. Receptors were obtained from an adult in good health.

The genes are TRBV2 and TRBJ1-1; D might be TRBD1 (5 bases). V dropped 5 bases and J dropped 1 base, with 11 bases sitting between them. The CDR3 totals 14 residues. Germline assignment: CDR1 SNHLY and CDR2 FYNNEI. The CDR3 protein is CASSWGGTNTEAFF. DNA of the CDR3: TGTGCCAGCAGTTGGGGGGGAACGAACACTGAAGCTTTCTTT.

The chain employs TRBV7-9 and TRBJ1-1, with D unclear. Germline loops: CDR1 SEHNR, CDR2 FQNEAQ (reference sequence). The length of the CDR3 is 16 residues. The germline V and J ends were trimmed by 1 base and 2 bases, with 14 bases remaining between them. Here the CDR3 DNA reads TGTGCCAGCAGCTTAGGTTCCCCAGGCCTTAACACTGAAGCTTTCTTT. It is translated as CASSLGSPGLNTEAFF. The full variable domain, completed using reference TRBV7-9 and TRBJ1-1, is DTGVSQNPRHKITKRGQNVTFRCDPISEHNRLYWYRQTLGQGPEFLTYFQNEAQLEKSRLLSDRFSAERPKGSFSTLEIQRTEQGDSAMYLCASSLGSPGLNTEAFFGQGTRLTVV.

This chain connects TRBV7-2 to TRBJ1-2; D ambiguous. Looked up from germline, CDR1 is SGHTA and CDR2 is FQGNSA. The CDR3 loop spans 14 amino acids. V was trimmed by 5 bases and J by 6 bases, leaving 16 bases between them. CDR3 nucleotides: TGTGCCAGCAGCCCCCGGACCAAGGGAGATGGCTACACCTTC. Residues: CASSPRTKGDGYTF.

The gene calls are TRBV7-9 and TRBJ1-6, with a possible D match to TRBD1 (5 bases). Germline CDR1 SEHNR, CDR2 FQNEAQ (reference sequence). Between the trimmed V and J ends, which lost 0 bases and 10 bases, there was a span of 7 bases. The CDR3 is 13 residues long. The CDR3 protein is CASSLAGASPLHF. DNA of the CDR3: TGTGCCAGCAGCTTAGCAGGGGCCTCACCCCTCCACTTT.

CDR3 sequence: CASSPQGGNNEQFF. CDR3 bases: TGTGCCAGCAGCCCCCAGGGCGGGAACAATGAGCAGTTCTTC. The V call is TRBV11-2, the J call TRBJ2-1, with D possibly TRBD2 on 6 matching bases. The CDR3 loop spans 14 amino acids. V shed 5 bases and J shed 5 bases, with 13 bases lying between them. CDR1 SGHAT and CDR2 FQNNGV come from the germline V gene.

The chain carries TRBV6-1 and TRBJ2-2, with a possible D match to TRBD2 (5 bases). The CDR3 totals 14 residues. Trimming took off 3 bases at V and 7 bases at J, with 12 bases between the two ends. Germline values: CDR1 MNHNS, CDR2 SASEGT. DNA for the CDR3: TGTGCCAGCAGTGATTATAGCGCGATCGGGGAGCTGTTTTTT. It specifies CASSDYSAIGELFF.

The CDR3 is CASTSGSIRWETQYF. CDR3 in DNA: TGTGCCAGCACCAGCGGGAGCATCCGCTGGGAGACCCAGTACTTC. The chain links TRBV2 to TRBJ2-5; 8 bases line up with TRBD2. The V gene end was trimmed by 7 bases and the J gene end by 5 bases; junction bases not matched to a gene: 12. The CDR3 contains 15 residues. Germline CDR1 and CDR2: SNHLY and FYNNEI. Full variable domain (remainder filled in from reference TRBV2 and TRBJ2-5): EPEVTQTPSHQVTQMGQEVILRCVPISNHLYFYWYRQILGQKVEFLVSFYNNEISEKSEIFDDQFSVERPDGSNFTLKIRSTKLEDSAMYFCASTSGSIRWETQYFGPGTRLLVL.

This clone was counted only a few times. This chain links TRBV4-3 with TRBJ1-5; no reliable D call. The germline V and J ends were trimmed by 0 bases and 10 bases, with 16 bases remaining between them. The CDR3 runs to 15 residues. Germline V gene lookup returns CDR1 LGHNA and CDR2 YSLEER. The CDR3 loop reads CASSQDTDRASPQHF. For the CDR3, the DNA is TGCGCCAGCAGCCAAGACACGGACCGGGCAAGTCCCCAGCATTTT.

This clone was seen once. This chain uses TRBV5-5 with TRBJ1-2; D remains ambiguous. The germline CDR1 and CDR2 sequences are SGHKS and YYEKEE (reference sequence). V was pared by 0 bases and J by 4 bases, with 7 bases between. The CDR3 has 13 amino acids. CDR3 in amino acids: CASSLADRYGYTF. The DNA for the CDR3 is TGTGCCAGCAGCTTGGCAGACCGCTATGGCTACACCTTC.

This rearrangement joins TRBV28 to TRBJ1-2; D not certain. The V gene's germline CDR1 is MDHEN and CDR2 SYDVKM. V dropped 3 bases and J dropped 3 bases, with 17 bases sitting between them. CDR3 length: 16 residues. CDR3 protein: CASSFVLGSGDYGYTF. CDR3 DNA sequence: TGTGCCAGCAGTTTCGTCTTGGGCAGTGGGGACTATGGCTACACCTTC.

The genes are TRBV28 and TRBJ2-7, with D tentatively TRBD1 or TRBD2 (5 bases each). The ends were cut back, 7 bases at V and 0 bases at J, with 13 bases in the middle. Germline-derived CDR1 and CDR2 are MDHEN and SYDVKM. The CDR3 totals 14 residues. The CDR3 here is CASIRDGTSYEQYF. CDR3 nucleotide sequence: TGTGCCAGCATCCGGGACGGGACCTCCTACGAGCAGTACTTC.

The V and J genes are TRBV7-9 and TRBJ2-1; D is unresolved. V shed 0 bases and J shed 7 bases, with 7 bases lying between them. The germline V gene encodes CDR1 SEHNR and CDR2 FQNEAQ (reference sequence). CDR3 size: 13 residues. CDR3 in DNA: TGTGCCAGCAGCTTAGCGCTAGTAAATGAGCAGTTCTTC. Amino acid sequence: CASSLALVNEQFF.

The rearrangement joins TRBV19 to TRBJ2-5; weak D call: TRBD2 (6 bases). Germline V gene data show CDR1 as LNHDA and CDR2 as SQIVND (reference sequence). The germline V and J ends were trimmed by 3 bases and 3 bases, with 8 bases remaining between them. There are 13 residues in the CDR3. CDR3 coding DNA: TGTGCCAGTAGTATCCGCGGGGAAGAGACCCAGTACTTC. Its protein is CASSIRGEETQYF.

The chain carries TRBV6-5 and TRBJ2-1; 7 positions agree with TRBD2. In germline, CDR1 is MNHEY, CDR2 SVGAGI. V shed 5 bases, J shed 5 bases, and the junction held 6 bases outside the gene matches. CDR3 length: 14 residues. The CDR3 DNA is TGTGCCAGCAGTACACCGCGGGGGAACAATGAGCAGTTCTTC. This gives the protein CASSTPRGNNEQFF.

This sequence joins TRBV15 and TRBJ2-7; D ambiguous. Per germline, CDR1 LNHNV and CDR2 YYDKDF (reference sequence). The ends were cut back, 1 base at V and 6 bases at J, with 16 bases in the middle. The CDR3 covers 15 residues. CDR3 nucleotides: TGTGCCACCAGCAGAGTAACAGTCAAGATGGTCGAGCAGTACTTC. It translates to CATSRVTVKMVEQYF.

This rearrangement joins TRBV28 to TRBJ1-5; possibly TRBD1 for D (5 bases). The CDR3 covers 16 residues. The V end was cut by 2 bases, the J end by 7 bases, with 18 bases between. Germline V gene sequence: CDR1 MDHEN, CDR2 SYDVKM. For the CDR3, the DNA is TGTGCCAGCAGTTTAGGGTACGGGGGTACAGTCCAGCCCCAGCATTTT. Protein sequence: CASSLGYGGTVQPQHF.

The V call is TRBV7-2, the J call TRBJ1-3; possible D gene TRBD1, 5 bases. V dropped 2 bases and J dropped 2 bases, with 10 bases sitting between them. The germline V gene encodes CDR1 SGHTA and CDR2 FQGNSA. The CDR3 sequence is 15 residues long. The CDR3 DNA reads TGTGCCAGCAGCTTACAGGGTTCCCCTGGAAACACCATATATTTT. Its protein product is CASSLQGSPGNTIYF.

The chain combines TRBV4-3 with TRBJ1-3; D uncertain. CDR1 is LGHNA, CDR2 YSLEER, per germline. The CDR3 covers 17 residues. V lost 0 bases and J 0 bases, leaving 12 bases between the germline ends. CDR3 DNA sequence: TGCGCCAGCAGCCAAGAAGCCCAGATTGACTCTGGAAACACCATATATTTT. This sequence encodes CASSQEAQIDSGNTIYF.

The V gene is TRBV7-2, the J gene TRBJ1-2, with TRBD1 matching 7 bases. The CDR3 has 14 amino acids. V shed 1 base and J 3 bases; nucleotides not matched to a gene: 2. In germline, CDR1 is SGHTA, CDR2 FQGNSA. CDR3 sequence: CASSLDGTDYGYTF. The CDR3 DNA reads as TGTGCCAGCAGCTTAGATGGGACAGACTATGGCTACACCTTC. The complete variable domain, with remaining parts taken from reference TRBV7-2 and TRBJ1-2, reads GAGVSQSPSNKVTEKGKDVELRCDPISGHTALYWYRQSLGQGLEFLIYFQGNSAPDKSGLPSDRFSAERTGGSVSTLTIQRTQQEDSAVYLCASSLDGTDYGYTFGSGTRLTVV.

J is TRBJ2-1 and V is TRBV10-3, with 9 bases matching TRBD2. Unmatched junction bases numbered 6, after V lost 1 base and J lost 2 bases. CDR3 length equals 17 residues. CDR1 and CDR2 from the germline V gene are ENHRY and SYGVKD. The CDR3 DNA reads as TGTGCCATCAGTGAGTATTCAGCGGGAGGACCCTACAATGAGCAGTTCTTC. Encoded protein: CAISEYSAGGPYNEQFF.

Remarks on this clone: A junction boundary mismatches the germline segment, possibly from a read error. The V call is TRBV5-1, the J call TRBJ1-3; tentatively, D is TRBD1 (5 bases). This CDR3 region has 11 residues. Germline loops: CDR1 SGHRS, CDR2 YFSETQ. The CDR3 DNA sequence: TGCGCCAGCAGCTCCGGCGGGGACTGGGCCTTT. Amino acid sequence: CASSSGGDWAF. Filled out from reference TRBV5-1 and TRBJ1-3, the complete variable domain reads KAGVTQTPRYLIKTRGQQVTLSCSPISGHRSVSWYQQTPGQGLQFLFEYFSETQRNKGNFPGRFSGRQFSNSRSEMNVSTLELGDSALYLCASSSGGDWAFGEGSWLTVV.

Only one count was recorded for this clone. This chain uses TRBV5-1 with TRBJ1-3; D is possibly TRBD1 (6 bases). The length of the CDR3 is 15 residues. Germline V gene sequence: CDR1 SGHRS, CDR2 YFSETQ. V lost 0 bases and J 0 bases, leaving 7 bases between the germline ends. The CDR3 region is CASSLGGHSGNTIYF. The CDR3 nucleotides are TGCGCCAGCAGCTTGGGGGGACACTCTGGAAACACCATATATTTT.

Note on this clone: Other DNA variants within this sample encode the same CDR3. The V and J genes are TRBV19 and TRBJ2-5; D remains ambiguous. Germline V CDR1 and CDR2: LNHDA, SQIVND (reference sequence). Trimming left V 3 bases short and J 4 bases short, with 12 bases between. The CDR3 contains 14 residues. The CDR3 spells CASSIFGEGETQYF. CDR3 nucleotides: TGTGCCAGTAGTATCTTTGGGGAAGGAGAGACCCAGTACTTC.

This clone appeared a few times. V and J are TRBV28 and TRBJ1-3; tentatively, D is TRBD1 (6 bases). Trimming left V 4 bases short and J 4 bases short, with 14 bases between. The CDR3 loop spans 15 amino acids. Germline V gene lookup returns CDR1 MDHEN and CDR2 SYDVKM. CDR3 in DNA: TGTGCCAGCAGTTACCCGACAGGAACCGGAAACACCATATATTTT. Residues: CASSYPTGTGNTIYF.

This clone turned up a few times. This chain links TRBV29-1 with TRBJ1-3, with D possibly matching TRBD1 (6 bases). This CDR3 comprises 15 residues. Germline V gene data show CDR1 as SQVTM and CDR2 as ANQGSEA. V was trimmed by 3 bases and J by 2 bases, leaving 14 bases between them. In nucleotides, the CDR3 is TGCAGCGTTGACCCCACAGGGCCACCTGGAAACACCATATATTTT. Its translation is CSVDPTGPPGNTIYF.